This T cell receptor beta chain was obtained from a study of blood T cell repertoires in COVID-19. The CDR3 contains 17 residues. V was pared by 0 bases and J by 4 bases, with 8 bases of the junction left unmatched. Germline CDR1 is LGHNA and CDR2 is YNFKEQ. Only in-frame clones appear in the TCRdb table, and some are missing; sequencing was by immunoSEQ multiplex PCR. Seen here are 150,000 or so clones, 75% to 80% observed once, and the top ten hold 9%. The sequenced sample consisted of peripheral blood. This chain connects TRBV4-2 to TRBJ2-5; 10 nucleotides line up with TRBD2. This clonotype originated in a woman in her forties or fifties with active or convalescent COVID-19. The DNA for the CDR3 is TGTGCCAGCAGCCAAGATCTGAGCGGGGGGGCCCTAGAGACCCAGTACTTC. It translates to CASSQDLSGGALETQYF.